This TCR beta chain came from a study of Ad26.COV2.S vaccination and SARS-CoV-2 variants. Profiled with immunoSEQ multiplex PCR; TCRdb holds only in-frame clones, not every one. The sample carries some 370,000 clones, about four fifths recorded once. Stated treatment: over 15 received Ad26.COV2.S at low or high dose, single or two shots; five or six received placebo; per-sample allocation not given. The investigators took samples on day 63 after the first vaccine or placebo injection. CDR1 and CDR2 (germline): MNHNS, SASEGT. With 2 bases clipped from V and 3 bases from J, the junction kept 3 bases outside the gene matches. The CDR3 contains 15 residues.

The J gene is TRBJ2-7, the V gene TRBV6-1; 11 nucleotides match TRBD2. This clonotype originated in a person aged 18-60 years who received the Ad26.COV2.S COVID-19 vaccine or a placebo. Sequenced here: peripheral blood, sampled in a trial of Ad26.COV2.S vaccine versus placebo. This CDR3 is CASSERLAGGYEQYF. In DNA, the CDR3 is TGTGCCAGCAGTGAACGTCTAGCGGGGGGCTACGAGCAGTACTTC.